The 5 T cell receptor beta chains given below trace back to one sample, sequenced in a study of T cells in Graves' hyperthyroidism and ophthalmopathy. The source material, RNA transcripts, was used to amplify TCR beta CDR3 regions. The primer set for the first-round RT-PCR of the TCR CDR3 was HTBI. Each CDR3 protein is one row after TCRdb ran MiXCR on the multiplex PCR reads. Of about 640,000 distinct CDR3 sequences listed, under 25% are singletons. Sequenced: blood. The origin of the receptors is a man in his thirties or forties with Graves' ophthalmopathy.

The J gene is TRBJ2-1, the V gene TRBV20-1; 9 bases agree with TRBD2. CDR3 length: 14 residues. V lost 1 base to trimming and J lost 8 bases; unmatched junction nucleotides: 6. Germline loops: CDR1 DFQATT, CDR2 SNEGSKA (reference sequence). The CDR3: CSARGLAGRDEQFF. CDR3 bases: TGCAGTGCTAGAGGTCTAGCGGGAAGGGATGAGCAGTTCTTC.

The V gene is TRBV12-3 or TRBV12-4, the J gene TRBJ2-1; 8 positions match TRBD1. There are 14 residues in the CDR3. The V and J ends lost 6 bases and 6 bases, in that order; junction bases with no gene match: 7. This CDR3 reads CASSQATGGNEQFF. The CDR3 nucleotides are TGTGCCAGCAGCCAAGCCACAGGGGGCAATGAGCAGTTCTTC.

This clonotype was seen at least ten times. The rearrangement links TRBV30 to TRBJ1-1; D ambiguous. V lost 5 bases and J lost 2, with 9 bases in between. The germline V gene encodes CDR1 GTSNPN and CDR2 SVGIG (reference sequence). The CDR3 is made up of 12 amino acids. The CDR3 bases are TGTGCCTGGGCTACATCTAACACTGAAGCTTTCTTT. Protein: CAWATSNTEAFF.

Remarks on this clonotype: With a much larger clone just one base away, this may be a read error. For the CDR3, the DNA is TGTACCAGTAGCCGTTTGCCGGGGGCAGCCAAAAACATTCAGTACTTC. It encodes CTSSRLPGAAKNIQYF. The chain joins TRBV19 to TRBJ2-4; D tentatively reads TRBD1 or TRBD2 (6 bases each). The CDR3 consists of 16 residues. Germline V gene sequence: CDR1 LNHDA, CDR2 SQIVND (reference sequence).

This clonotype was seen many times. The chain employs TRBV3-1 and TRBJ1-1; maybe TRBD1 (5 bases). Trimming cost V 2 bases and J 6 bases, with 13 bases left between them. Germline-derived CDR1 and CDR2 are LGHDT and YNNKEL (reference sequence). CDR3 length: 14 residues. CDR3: CASSQKLRGPEAFF. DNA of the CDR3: TGTGCCAGCAGCCAAAAATTAAGGGGACCTGAAGCTTTCTTT.